This T cell receptor beta chain was captured in a study of post-analysis software for immune sequencing data. Whole-study findings and limits: The normalized Chao1 diversity of multiple sclerosis patients was significantly lower than that of controls. TRBV5-6, TRBV5-1 and TRBV20-1 belonged to a set of five TRBV segments that were more frequent in patients than controls.

The CDR3 covers 15 residues. V shed 5 bases and J shed 3 bases, with 13 bases lying between them. This clonotype was recorded a few times. Its antigen is not identified. Researchers reported that TCR beta cDNA libraries carried unique molecular identifiers. One entry per CDR3 protein, called by TCRdb with MiXCR from the PCR reads. The table shows roughly 540,000 distinct CDR3 sequences, with under 40% occurring only once. This sequence originates from a girl aged 2 to 17 with multiple sclerosis. Sequenced input: blood. The gene calls are TRBV12-3 or TRBV12-4 and TRBJ1-4, with D maybe TRBD1 (5 bases). The CDR3 nucleotides are TGTGCCAGCAGTCCAGAAGGGGTGGCTAATGAAAAACTGTTTTTT. It translates to CASSPEGVANEKLFF.